Listed below are T cell receptor beta chains from one sample, sequenced in a study of blood T cell repertoires in COVID-19. The assay was immunoSEQ multiplex PCR, and TCRdb's table has in-frame clones only and misses some. The sample consists of about 230,000 clones, roughly four fifths of them appearing once. The sample comprised peripheral blood. Receptors originate from a woman older than 75 with COVID-19, enrolled during active disease. Each CDR3 is given without its conserved first and last residue. The D gene is left open where the match is weak.

D gene: -
J gene: TRBJ1-1
V gene: TRBV30
CDR3 protein: AWGLNIVATEAF

D gene: -
J gene: TRBJ1-6
V gene: TRBV30
CDR3 protein: AWGWAGNNSPLH

D gene: TRBD2
J gene: TRBJ2-1
V gene: TRBV6-6
CDR3 protein: ASSAPIGRQDNEQF

D gene: -
J gene: TRBJ1-2
V gene: TRBV7-9
CDR3 protein: ASSLSIPPILHYYGYT

D gene: TRBD2
J gene: TRBJ2-1
V gene: TRBV24-1
CDR3 protein: ATSGGASGGLYNEQF

D gene: TRBD1
J gene: TRBJ1-2
V gene: TRBV4-3
CDR3 protein: ASSQQTGIYGYT

D gene: -
J gene: TRBJ2-5
V gene: TRBV7-9
CDR3 protein: AVGGGRTRQETQY

D gene: -
J gene: TRBJ1-2
V gene: TRBV24-1
CDR3 protein: ATSDVGRGTYGYT

D gene: TRBD1
J gene: TRBJ1-2
V gene: TRBV6-5
CDR3 protein: ASSYGLRTGEKGYT

D gene: -
J gene: TRBJ1-5
V gene: TRBV27
CDR3 protein: ASSLEGGNQPQH

D gene: -
J gene: TRBJ1-3
V gene: TRBV6-2/TRBV6-3
CDR3 protein: ASSRVGPGGNTIY

D gene: -
J gene: TRBJ1-1
V gene: TRBV7-2
CDR3 protein: ASSSRRGTEAF

D gene: TRBD2
J gene: TRBJ2-1
V gene: TRBV5-1
CDR3 protein: ASSRKTSGGVYNEQF

D gene: TRBD1
J gene: TRBJ1-6
V gene: TRBV5-4
CDR3 protein: ASSRGQVEFSSPLH

D gene: TRBD1
J gene: TRBJ2-7
V gene: TRBV5-1
CDR3 protein: ASSLIDRAQQY

D gene: -
J gene: TRBJ1-4
V gene: TRBV5-4
CDR3 protein: ASSSRISPTNEKLF

D gene: TRBD1
J gene: TRBJ2-5
V gene: TRBV5-1
CDR3 protein: ASRLQGARETQY

D gene: TRBD2
J gene: TRBJ2-1
V gene: TRBV7-3
CDR3 protein: ASSSRTSGGEQF

D gene: TRBD2
J gene: TRBJ2-1
V gene: TRBV5-1
CDR3 protein: ASSLALAGYNEQF

D gene: -
J gene: TRBJ1-5
V gene: TRBV6-6
CDR3 protein: ASSYNTGSLDQPQH

D gene: TRBD2
J gene: TRBJ2-3
V gene: TRBV3-1/TRBV3-2
CDR3 protein: ASSARSGGQDTQY

D gene: -
J gene: TRBJ1-4
V gene: TRBV2
CDR3 protein: ASRDNRDSEKLF

D gene: -
J gene: TRBJ2-7
V gene: TRBV18
CDR3 protein: ASSPGGALGLGPYEQY

D gene: -
J gene: TRBJ1-6
V gene: TRBV5-6
CDR3 protein: ASSLEFPRGSPLH

D gene: -
J gene: TRBJ1-5
V gene: TRBV15
CDR3 protein: ATSRDGAGAGVTQH